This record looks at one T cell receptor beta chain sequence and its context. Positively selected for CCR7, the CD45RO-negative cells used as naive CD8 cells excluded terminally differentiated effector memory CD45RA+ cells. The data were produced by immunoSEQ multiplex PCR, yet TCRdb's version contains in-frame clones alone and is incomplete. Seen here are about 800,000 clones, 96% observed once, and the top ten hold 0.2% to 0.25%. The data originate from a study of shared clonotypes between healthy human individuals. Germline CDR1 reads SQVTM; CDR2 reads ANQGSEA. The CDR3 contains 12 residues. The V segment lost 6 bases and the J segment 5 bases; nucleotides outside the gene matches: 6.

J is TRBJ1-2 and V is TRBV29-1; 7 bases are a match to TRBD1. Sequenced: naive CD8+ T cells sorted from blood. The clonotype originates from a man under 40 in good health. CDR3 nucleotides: TGCAGCGTCCTGGAACAGGGGTATGGCTACACCTTC. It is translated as CSVLEQGYGYTF.